This T cell receptor beta chain was obtained from a study of identical twins. General study points: Models, which agreed with sharing between unrelated individuals, nonetheless underestimated the out-of-frame TCR alpha sharing seen in monozygotic twins. Twins shared out-of-frame alpha sequences with excess low generation probability. Weaker excess twin sharing was seen among beta out-of-frame sequences.

MiXCR was run by TCRdb on the 5' RACE reads, yielding one entry per CDR3 protein. The sample shows around 1.7 million distinct CDR3 sequences, around 29% of them seen only once. As to this clonotype: Its antigen remains unknown.

What was sequenced was cord blood. The TCR sequence derives from a newborn girl in good health.

Here the CDR3 DNA reads TGTGCCAGCAGCCTCCAACCGGTACCAATTTGGGATTCACCCCTCCACTTT. Translation gives CASSLQPVPIWDSPLHF. The chain employs TRBV6-6 and TRBJ1-6; D is unclear. V was trimmed by 6 bases and J by 8 bases, leaving 23 bases between them. This CDR3 contains 17 residues. CDR1 MNHNY and CDR2 SVGAGI come from the germline V gene (reference sequence).